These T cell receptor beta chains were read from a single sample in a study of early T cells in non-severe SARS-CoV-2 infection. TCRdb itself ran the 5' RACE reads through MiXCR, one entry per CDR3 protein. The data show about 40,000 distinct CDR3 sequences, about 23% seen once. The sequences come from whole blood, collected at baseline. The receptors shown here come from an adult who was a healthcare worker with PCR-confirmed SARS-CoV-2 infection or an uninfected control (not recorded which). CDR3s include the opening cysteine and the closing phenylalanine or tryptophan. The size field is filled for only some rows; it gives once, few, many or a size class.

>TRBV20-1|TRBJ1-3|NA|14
CSAREASAGNTIYF
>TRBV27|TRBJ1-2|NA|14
CASSLSGQGYGYTF
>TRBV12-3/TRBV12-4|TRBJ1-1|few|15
CASSWNRGRNTEAFF
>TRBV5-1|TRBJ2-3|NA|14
CASSWTSAPDTQYF
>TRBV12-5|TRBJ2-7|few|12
CASGLLVYEQYF
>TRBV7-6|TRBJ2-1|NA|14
CASSLKGGTNEQFF
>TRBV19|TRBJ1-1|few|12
CASSLQGAGAFF
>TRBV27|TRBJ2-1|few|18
CASRRTAAGTGLDNEQFF
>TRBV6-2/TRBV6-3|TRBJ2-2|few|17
CASSYPSGGANTGELFF
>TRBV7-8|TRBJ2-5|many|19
CASSPPGIGVGADRETQYF
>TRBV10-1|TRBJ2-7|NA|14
CTLGGAGGVYEQYF
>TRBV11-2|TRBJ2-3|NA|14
CASSPLAGGPTQYF
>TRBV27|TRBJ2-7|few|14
CASSSTGTEYEQYF
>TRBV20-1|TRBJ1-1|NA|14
CSARMARRIAEAFF
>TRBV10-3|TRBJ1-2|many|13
CAISVVKEYGYTF
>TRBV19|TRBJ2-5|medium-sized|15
CASSTRLAGLETQYF
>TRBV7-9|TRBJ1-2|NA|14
CASTPSGNLYGYTF
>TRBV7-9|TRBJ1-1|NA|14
CASSLVLGEAEAFF
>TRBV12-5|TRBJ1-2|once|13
CASYGGIRYGYTF
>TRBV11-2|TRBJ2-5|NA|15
CASSLANPGVETQYF
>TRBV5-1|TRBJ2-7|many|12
CASSGVGYEQYF
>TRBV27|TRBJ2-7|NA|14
CASSLVTGGYEQYF
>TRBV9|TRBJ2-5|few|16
CASSSGTGGRQETQYF
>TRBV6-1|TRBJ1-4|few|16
CASTLPDSLLNEKLFF
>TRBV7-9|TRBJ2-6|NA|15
CASRKTRSGANVLTF
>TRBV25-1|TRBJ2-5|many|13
CASSGTSLETQYF
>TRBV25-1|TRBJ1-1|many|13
CASRAGGADEAFF
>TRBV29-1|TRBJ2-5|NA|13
CSVDDDRGETQYF
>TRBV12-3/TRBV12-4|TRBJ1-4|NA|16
CASSSLVWGLNEKLFF
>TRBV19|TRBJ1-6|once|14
CASNPGAYNSPLHF
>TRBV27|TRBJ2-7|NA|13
CASSASITYEQYF
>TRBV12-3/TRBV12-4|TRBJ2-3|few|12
CASSFETGTQYF
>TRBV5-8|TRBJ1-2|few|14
CASSLDRGSGGYTF
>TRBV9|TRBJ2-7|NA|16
CASSPTTRTGVYEQYF
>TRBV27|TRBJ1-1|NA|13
CASSQGEWTEAFF
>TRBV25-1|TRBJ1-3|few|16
CASRGWTGRNRNTIYF
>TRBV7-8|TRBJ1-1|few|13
CASSLAGTTEAFF
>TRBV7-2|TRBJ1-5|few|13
CASSPFGDQPQHF
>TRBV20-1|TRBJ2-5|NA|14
CSAREASGGGAQYF
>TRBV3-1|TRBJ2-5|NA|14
CASSPSTSQETQYF
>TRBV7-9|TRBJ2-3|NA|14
CASSPLGDRDTQYF
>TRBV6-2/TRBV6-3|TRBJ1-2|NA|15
CASRNTVAGGDGYTF
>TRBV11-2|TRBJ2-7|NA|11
CASNFGYEQYF
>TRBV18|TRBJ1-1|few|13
CASLPGLNTEAFF
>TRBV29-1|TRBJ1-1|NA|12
CSVREGNTEAFF
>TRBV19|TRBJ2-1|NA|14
CASNPTSGVNEQFF
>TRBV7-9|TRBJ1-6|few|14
CASGPDRLYSPLHF
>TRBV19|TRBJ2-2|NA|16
CASSIPRGGGTGELFF
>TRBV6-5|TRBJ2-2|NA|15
CASSPLWGAAGELFF
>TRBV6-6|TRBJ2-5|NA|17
CASRDGPSGGNQETQYF
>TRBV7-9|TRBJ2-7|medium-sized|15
CASSQFSGSSYEQYF
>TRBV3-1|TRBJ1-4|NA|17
CASSQEGAGPTNEKLFF
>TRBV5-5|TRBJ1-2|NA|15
CASSPMTVANYGYTF
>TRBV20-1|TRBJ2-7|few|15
CSARDRAGPSYEQYF
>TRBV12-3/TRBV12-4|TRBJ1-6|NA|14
CASSPGMGGSPLHF